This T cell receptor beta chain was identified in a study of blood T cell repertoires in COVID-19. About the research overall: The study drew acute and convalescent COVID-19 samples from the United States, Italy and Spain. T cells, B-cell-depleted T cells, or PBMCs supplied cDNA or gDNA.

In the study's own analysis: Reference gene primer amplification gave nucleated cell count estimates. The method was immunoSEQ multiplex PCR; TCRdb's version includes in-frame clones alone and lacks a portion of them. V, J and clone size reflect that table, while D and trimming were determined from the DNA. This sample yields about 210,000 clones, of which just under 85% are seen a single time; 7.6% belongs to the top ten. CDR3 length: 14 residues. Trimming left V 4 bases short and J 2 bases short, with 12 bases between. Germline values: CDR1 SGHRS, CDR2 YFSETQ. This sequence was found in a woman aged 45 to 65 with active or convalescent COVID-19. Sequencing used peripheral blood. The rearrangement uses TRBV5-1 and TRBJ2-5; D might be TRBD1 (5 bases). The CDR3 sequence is CASSRIQGQETQYF. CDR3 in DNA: TGCGCCAGCAGCAGAATTCAGGGTCAAGAGACCCAGTACTTC.